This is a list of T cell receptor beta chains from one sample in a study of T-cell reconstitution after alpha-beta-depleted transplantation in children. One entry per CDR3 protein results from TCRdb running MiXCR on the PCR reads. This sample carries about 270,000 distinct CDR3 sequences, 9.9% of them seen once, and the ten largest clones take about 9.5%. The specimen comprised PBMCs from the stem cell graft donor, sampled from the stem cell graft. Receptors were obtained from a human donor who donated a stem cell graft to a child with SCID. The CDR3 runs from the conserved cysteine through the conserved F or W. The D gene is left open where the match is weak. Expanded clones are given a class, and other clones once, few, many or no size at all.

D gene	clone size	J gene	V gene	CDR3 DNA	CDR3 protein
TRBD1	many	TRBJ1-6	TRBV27	TGTGCCAGCAGTCCCCGGGCAGGGGGAGGATCACCCCTCCACTTT	CASSPRAGGGSPLHF
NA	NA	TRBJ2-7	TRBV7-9	TGTGCCAGCGGAAGAGGGACGGACCCCTACGAGCAGTACTTC	CASGRGTDPYEQYF
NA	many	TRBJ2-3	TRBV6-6	TGTGCCAGCGGGGACGGAAACACAGATACGCAGTATTTT	CASGDGNTDTQYF
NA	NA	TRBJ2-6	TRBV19	TGTGCCAGTAATTCTCAGGGCAAGTTCCTCTCTGGGGCCAACGTCCTGACTTTC	CASNSQGKFLSGANVLTF
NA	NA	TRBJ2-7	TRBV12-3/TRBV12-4	TGTGCCAGCACGAGGCCCCCGGGGGAGCAGTACTTC	CASTRPPGEQYF
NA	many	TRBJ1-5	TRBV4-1	TGCGCCAGCAGCCAAGAGAATAGCAATCAGCCCCAGCATTTT	CASSQENSNQPQHF
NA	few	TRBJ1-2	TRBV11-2	TGTGCCAGCAGCTTAGGACAGTTAGATGGCTACACCTTC	CASSLGQLDGYTF
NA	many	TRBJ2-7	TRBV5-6	TGTGCCAGCGGCGGGACACGCTCCTACGAGCAGTACTTC	CASGGTRSYEQYF
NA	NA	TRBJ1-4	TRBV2	TGTGCCAGCAGTGAAGATCAGGGGAATGAAAAACTGTTTTTT	CASSEDQGNEKLFF
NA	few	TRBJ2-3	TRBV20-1	TGCAGTGCTAGGTCTGGGGGTGCAGATACGCAGTATTTT	CSARSGGADTQYF
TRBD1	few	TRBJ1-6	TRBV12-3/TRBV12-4	TGTGCCAGCGGAGGACAGGGAAATTCACCCCTCCACTTT	CASGGQGNSPLHF
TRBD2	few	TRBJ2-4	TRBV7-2	TGTGCCAGCAGCACCTGGACTAGCGGGGGGGAAAACATTCAGTACTTC	CASSTWTSGGENIQYF
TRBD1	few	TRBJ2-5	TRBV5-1	TGCGCCAGCAGCTCACAGGGGCAAGAGACCCAGTACTTC	CASSSQGQETQYF
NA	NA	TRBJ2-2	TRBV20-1	TGCAGTGCTAGAGGCCTCGGGGAGCTGTTTTTT	CSARGLGELFF
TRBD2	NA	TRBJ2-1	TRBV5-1	TGCGCCAGCAGCTTGGGACTGACTAGCGGGGTGGACAATGAGCAGTTCTTC	CASSLGLTSGVDNEQFF
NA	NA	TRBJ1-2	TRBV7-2	TGTGCCAGCAGCTTAGGCCGCCTCGGCTACACCTTC	CASSLGRLGYTF
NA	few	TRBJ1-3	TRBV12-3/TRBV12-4	TGTGCCAGCAGTTTGAGGGAATCGGGAAACACCATATATTTT	CASSLRESGNTIYF
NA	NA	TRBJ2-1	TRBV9	TGTGCCAGCAGCGCCTTTGGGGTCAGTGGGGAGCAGTTCTTC	CASSAFGVSGEQFF
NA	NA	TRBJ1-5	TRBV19	TGTGCCAGTAGTATACAGGGAAATGGTCAGCCCCAGCATTTT	CASSIQGNGQPQHF
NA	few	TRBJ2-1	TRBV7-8	TGTGCCAGCAGCTTAGAGGCAGGGACATCCTACAATGAGCAGTTCTTC	CASSLEAGTSYNEQFF
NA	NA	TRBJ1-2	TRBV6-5	TGTGCCAGCAGTGCGAATTATGGCTACACCTTC	CASSANYGYTF
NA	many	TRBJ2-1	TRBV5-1	TGCGCCAGCAGCCTCACGTGGGGTGACAATGAGCAGTTCTTC	CASSLTWGDNEQFF